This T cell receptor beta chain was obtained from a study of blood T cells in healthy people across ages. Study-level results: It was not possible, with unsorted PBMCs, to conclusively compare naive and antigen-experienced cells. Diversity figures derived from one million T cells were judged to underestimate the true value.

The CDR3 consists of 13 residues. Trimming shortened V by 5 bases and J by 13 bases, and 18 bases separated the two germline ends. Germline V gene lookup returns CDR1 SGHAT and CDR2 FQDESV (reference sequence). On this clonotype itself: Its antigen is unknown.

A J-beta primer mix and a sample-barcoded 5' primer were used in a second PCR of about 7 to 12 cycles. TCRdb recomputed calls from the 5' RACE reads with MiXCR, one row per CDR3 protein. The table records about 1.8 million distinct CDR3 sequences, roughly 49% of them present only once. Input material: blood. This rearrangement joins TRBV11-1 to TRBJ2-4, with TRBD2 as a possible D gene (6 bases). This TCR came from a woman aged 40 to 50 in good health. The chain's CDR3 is CASSVGTGVEQYF. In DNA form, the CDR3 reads TGTGCCAGCAGCGTAGGGACGGGGGTGGAGCAGTACTTC.